This is a list of T cell receptor beta chains from one sample in a study of cytomegalovirus exposure and HLA in healthy donors. Using immunoSEQ multiplex PCR, the repertoire was profiled, and TCRdb retains in-frame clones only, with some absent. The table records more than 95,000 clones, 70% to 85% of them present only once. Sequencing was carried out using PBMCs. The source is a woman aged 18-35 years in good health and CMV-seropositive. The CDR3 runs from the conserved cysteine through the conserved F or W. Fields, in order: V gene, CDR3 length, J gene, D gene, clone size, CDR3 protein, CDR3 DNA. D genes are given only for firm matches. Rows give clone size only sometimes, using once, few, many, or a class for an expanded clone.

>TRBV6-5|13|TRBJ2-7|.|.
CASSYSGGREQYF
TGTGCCAGCAGTTACTCGGGAGGACGAGAGCAGTACTTC
>TRBV5-1|14|TRBJ2-5|TRBD1|.
CASSPRQGLETQYF
TGCGCCAGCAGCCCTAGACAGGGGTTGGAGACCCAGTACTTC
>TRBV29-1|14|TRBJ1-1|.|.
CSVGGAAMNTEAFF
TGCAGCGTTGGGGGCGCGGCCATGAACACTGAAGCTTTCTTT
>TRBV5-4|13|TRBJ1-2|.|.
CASWGGQVYGYTF
TGTGCCAGTTGGGGCGGTCAGGTCTATGGCTACACCTTC
>TRBV2|15|TRBJ2-1|TRBD2|.
CASSGAGGVYNEQFF
TGTGCCAGCAGTGGGGCGGGAGGAGTCTACAATGAGCAGTTCTTC
>TRBV7-8|14|TRBJ1-1|TRBD1|.
CASSVGGMNTEAFF
TGTGCCAGCAGCGTAGGGGGCATGAACACTGAAGCTTTCTTT
>TRBV5-1|14|TRBJ1-3|TRBD1|few
CASSPTGTGNTIYF
TGCGCCAGCAGTCCGACAGGGACTGGAAACACCATATATTTT
>TRBV30|16|TRBJ2-7|TRBD1|.
CAWSVTGANIAVEQYF
TGTGCCTGGAGTGTTACAGGGGCAAATATTGCAGTCGAGCAGTACTTC
>TRBV9|16|TRBJ2-3|.|.
CASSVGMTGTTDTQYF
TGTGCCAGCAGCGTAGGGATGACAGGCACCACAGATACGCAGTATTTT
>TRBV6-5|14|TRBJ1-1|.|.
CASSPMHQVDEAFF
TGTGCCAGCAGCCCCATGCATCAGGTAGATGAAGCTTTCTTT
>TRBV28|15|TRBJ1-1|.|few
CASSSPRQGDTEAFF
TGTGCCAGCAGTTCACCCCGGCAGGGTGACACTGAAGCTTTCTTT